This TCR beta chain was sequenced during a study of blood T cell repertoires in COVID-19. This clone was detected only once. The method was immunoSEQ multiplex PCR; TCRdb's version includes in-frame clones alone and lacks a portion of them. Of 15,000 to 25,000 clones detected, 75% to 85% appear once; the ten largest clones hold roughly three fifths. The receptor comes from a man of 80 years or more with acute or convalescent COVID-19. Sequenced: peripheral blood.

CDR3 bases: TGCGCCAGCAGCTTGGGGGACAGGGGGCTGGAGACCCAGTACTTC. This translates into CASSLGDRGLETQYF. V is TRBV5-1 and J is TRBJ2-5; 12 bases are a match to TRBD1. The junction had 2 bases not matched to a gene; V was cut back by 0 bases and J by 5 bases. CDR3 length: 15 amino acids. The germline V gene encodes CDR1 SGHRS and CDR2 YFSETQ. Complete variable domain (other parts from reference TRBV5-1 and TRBJ2-5): KAGVTQTPRYLIKTRGQQVTLSCSPISGHRSVSWYQQTPGQGLQFLFEYFSETQRNKGNFPGRFSGRQFSNSRSEMNVSTLELGDSALYLCASSLGDRGLETQYFGPGTRLLVL.